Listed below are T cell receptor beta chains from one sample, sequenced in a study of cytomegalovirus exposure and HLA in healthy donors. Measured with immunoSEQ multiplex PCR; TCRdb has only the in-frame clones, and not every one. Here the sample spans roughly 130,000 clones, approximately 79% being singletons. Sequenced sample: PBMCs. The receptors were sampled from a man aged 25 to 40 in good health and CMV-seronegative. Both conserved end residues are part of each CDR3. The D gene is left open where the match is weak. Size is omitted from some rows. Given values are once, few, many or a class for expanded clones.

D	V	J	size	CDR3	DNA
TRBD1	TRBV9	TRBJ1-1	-	CASSTGTANTEAFF	TGTGCCAGCAGCACCGGGACAGCGAACACTGAAGCTTTCTTT
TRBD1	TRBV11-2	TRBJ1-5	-	CASSPTGASNQPQHF	TGTGCCAGCAGCCCGACAGGGGCCAGCAATCAGCCCCAGCATTTT
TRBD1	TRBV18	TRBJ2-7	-	CASSPTPRAGGFYEQYF	TGTGCCAGCTCACCTACCCCACGGGCAGGGGGCTTTTACGAGCAGTACTTC
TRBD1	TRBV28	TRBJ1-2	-	CASSSPRQGLKYGYTF	TGTGCCAGCAGCTCCCCCCGACAGGGGTTGAAATATGGCTACACCTTC
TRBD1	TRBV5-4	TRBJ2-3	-	CASSGERGPRADTQYF	TGTGCCAGCAGCGGGGAGAGGGGGCCGCGCGCAGATACGCAGTATTTT
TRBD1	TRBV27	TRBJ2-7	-	CASSPGQGLSYEQYF	TGTGCCAGCAGTCCCGGACAGGGTCTCTCCTACGAGCAGTACTTC
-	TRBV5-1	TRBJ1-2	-	CASSPTANYGYTF	TGCGCCAGCAGCCCGACAGCTAACTATGGCTACACCTTC
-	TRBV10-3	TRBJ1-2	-	CAISGEGQNYGYTF	TGTGCCATCAGTGGGGAAGGACAGAACTATGGCTACACCTTC
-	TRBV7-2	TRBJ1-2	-	CASSLALRQEYGGYTF	TGTGCCAGCAGCTTAGCGCTCAGGCAAGAGTACGGAGGCTACACCTTC
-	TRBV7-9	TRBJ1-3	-	CASSAVNSGNTIYF	TGTGCCAGCAGCGCAGTAAACTCTGGAAACACCATATATTTT
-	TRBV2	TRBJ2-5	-	CASGMRDQETQYF	TGTGCCAGCGGGATGCGGGACCAAGAGACCCAGTACTTC
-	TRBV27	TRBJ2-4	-	CASSLSTEGPNIQYF	TGTGCCAGCAGTTTATCCACGGAGGGACCGAACATTCAGTACTTC
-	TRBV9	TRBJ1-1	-	CASSGYLGGEAFF	TGTGCCAGCAGCGGGTATTTGGGAGGGGAAGCTTTCTTT
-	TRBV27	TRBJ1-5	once	CASRFQGNQPQHF	TGTGCCAGTAGATTTCAAGGCAATCAGCCCCAGCATTTT
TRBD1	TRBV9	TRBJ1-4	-	CASSVRPVGQGAKSHWEKLFF	TGTGCCAGCAGCGTACGACCGGTGGGACAGGGGGCGAAATCGCATTGGGAAAAACTGTTTTTT
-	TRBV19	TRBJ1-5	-	CASSMEWNQPQHF	TGTGCCAGTAGTATGGAGTGGAATCAGCCCCAGCATTTT
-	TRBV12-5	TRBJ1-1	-	CASLGGEDTEAFF	TGTGCTAGTCTGGGGGGAGAGGACACTGAAGCTTTCTTT
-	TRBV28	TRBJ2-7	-	CASSSLVERGGQYF	TGTGCCAGCAGCTCTTTGGTAGAAAGGGGCGGGCAGTACTTC
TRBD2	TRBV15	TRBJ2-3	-	CATSRAPSGVSTDTQYF	TGTGCCACCAGCAGAGCCCCCAGCGGGGTTAGCACAGATACGCAGTATTTT
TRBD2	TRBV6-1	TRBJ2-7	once	CASSGVGGADEQYF	TGTGCCAGCAGTGGGGTCGGGGGGGCCGACGAGCAGTACTTC
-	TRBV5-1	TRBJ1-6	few	CASSLAGGPLHF	TGCGCCAGCAGCTTGGCTGGAGGACCCCTCCACTTT
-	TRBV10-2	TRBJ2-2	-	CASSGTRGNPNFSAGELFF	TGCGCCAGCAGTGGAACAAGAGGGAACCCGAACTTTAGTGCCGGGGAGCTGTTTTTT
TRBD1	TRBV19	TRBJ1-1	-	CASSQGVGRTEAFF	TGTGCCAGTAGTCAGGGGGTTGGGCGTACTGAAGCTTTCTTT
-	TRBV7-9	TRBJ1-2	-	CSSSPRIMAARGYGYTF	TGTTCCAGCAGCCCTAGAATTATGGCGGCGCGGGGCTATGGCTACACCTTC
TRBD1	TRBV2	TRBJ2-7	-	CASRRQGAGEQYF	TGTGCCAGCAGACGACAGGGGGCGGGCGAGCAGTACTTC
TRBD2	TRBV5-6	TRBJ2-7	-	CASSSRTSGVNEQYF	TGTGCCAGCAGTAGTCGGACTAGCGGGGTTAACGAGCAGTACTTC
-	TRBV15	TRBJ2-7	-	CATSIAWVSSYEQYF	TGTGCCACCAGCATAGCGTGGGTCAGCTCCTACGAGCAGTACTTC
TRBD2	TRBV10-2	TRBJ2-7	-	CASRTSGGPYEQYF	TGCGCCAGCAGGACTAGCGGGGGTCCCTACGAGCAGTACTTC
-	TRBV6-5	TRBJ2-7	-	CASSPRGDSYEQYF	TGTGCCAGCTCGCCCAGGGGGGACTCCTACGAGCAGTACTTC
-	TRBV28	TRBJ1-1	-	CASSVPPGNTEAFF	TGTGCCAGCAGTGTCCCGCCGGGGAACACTGAAGCTTTCTTT
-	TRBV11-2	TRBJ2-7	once	CASSQDRFYEQYF	TGTGCCAGCAGCCAGGACAGATTCTACGAGCAGTACTTC
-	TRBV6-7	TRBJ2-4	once	CASSYSLGIGSQYF	TGTGCCAGCAGTTACTCACTAGGAATAGGCAGTCAGTACTTC
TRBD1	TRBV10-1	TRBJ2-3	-	CASSLGQGAPTDTQYF	TGCGCCAGCAGCTTAGGACAGGGTGCGCCCACAGATACGCAGTATTTT
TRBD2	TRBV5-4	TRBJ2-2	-	CASSLSRGGGNTGELFF	TGTGCCAGCAGCTTGAGTCGCGGGGGAGGGAACACCGGGGAGCTGTTTTTT
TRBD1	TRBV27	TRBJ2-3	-	CASPDRVGDTQYF	TGTGCCAGCCCTGACAGGGTCGGGGATACGCAGTATTTT
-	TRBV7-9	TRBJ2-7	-	CSSSLSAVEQYF	TGTTCCAGCAGCTTATCGGCGGTCGAGCAGTACTTC
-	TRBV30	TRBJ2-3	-	CAWSRWGGDTDTQYF	TGTGCCTGGAGTCGTTGGGGCGGGGACACAGATACGCAGTATTTT
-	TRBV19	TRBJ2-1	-	CASSRKGSPPYNEQFF	TGTGCCAGTAGCAGGAAGGGGTCCCCTCCCTACAATGAGCAGTTCTTC
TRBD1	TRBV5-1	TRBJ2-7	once	CASGPGRGRHEQYF	TGCGCCAGCGGCCCGGGCAGGGGGCGCCACGAGCAGTACTTC
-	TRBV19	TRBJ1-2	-	CASSRTTGRANYGYTF	TGTGCCAGTAGTCGAACCACAGGGAGAGCTAACTATGGCTACACCTTC
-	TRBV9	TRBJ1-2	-	CASSVVPGGYGYTF	TGTGCCAGCAGCGTAGTCCCGGGAGGCTATGGCTACACCTTC
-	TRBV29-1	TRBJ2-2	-	CSVSPRGGELFF	TGCAGCGTTAGCCCAAGGGGAGGCGAGCTGTTTTTT
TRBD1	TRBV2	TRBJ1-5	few	CASSLGQGNQPQHF	TGTGCCAGCAGCCTGGGACAGGGGAATCAGCCCCAGCATTTT
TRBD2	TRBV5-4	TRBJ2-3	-	CASSSGTSGGLTDTQYF	TGTGCCAGCAGCTCCGGGACTAGCGGGGGACTCACAGATACGCAGTATTTT
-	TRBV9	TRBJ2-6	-	CASSVGHLSGANVLTF	TGTGCCAGCAGCGTAGGGCACCTCTCTGGGGCCAACGTCCTGACTTTC
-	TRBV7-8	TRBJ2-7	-	CASSLGGREPYEQYF	TGTGCCAGCAGCTTAGGGGGCAGGGAACCCTACGAGCAGTACTTC
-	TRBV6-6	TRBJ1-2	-	CASSYSWGPRYGYTF	TGTGCCAGCAGTTACTCTTGGGGGCCCCGCTATGGCTACACCTTC
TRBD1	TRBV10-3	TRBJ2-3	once	CAISDGTGVQDTQYF	TGTGCCATCAGTGACGGGACAGGGGTACAAGATACGCAGTATTTT
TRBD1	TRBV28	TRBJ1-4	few	CASSLRRTGREKLFF	TGTGCCAGCAGTTTGAGGCGGACAGGGCGCGAAAAACTGTTTTTT